Listed below are T cell receptor beta chains from one sample, sequenced in a study of beta chain features in type 1 diabetes. Sequencing used immunoSEQ multiplex PCR; TCRdb keeps in-frame clones, though not all of them. This table has about 290,000 clones, roughly 8% appearing once. The sequenced material came from central memory CD4+ T cells from blood. The origin of the receptors is a woman younger than 35 in good health. Each CDR3 is given with its conserved first and last residue. Fields, in order: D gene, J gene, V gene, clone size, CDR3 DNA, CDR3 protein. A D gene is named only where the DNA matches it firmly. The size field is filled for only some rows; it gives once, few, many or a size class.

D gene: NA
J gene: TRBJ1-2
V gene: TRBV21-1
clone size: many
CDR3 DNA: TGTGCCAGCAGCATAGGACGAGCCTTAAGGCGTGGCTACACCTTC
CDR3 protein: CASSIGRALRRGYTF

D gene: NA
J gene: TRBJ1-6
V gene: TRBV7-2
clone size: few
CDR3 DNA: TGTGCCAGCAGCTGGAATAATTCACCCCTCCACTTT
CDR3 protein: CASSWNNSPLHF

D gene: NA
J gene: TRBJ1-5
V gene: TRBV6-1
clone size: few
CDR3 DNA: TGTGCCAGCAGATTTTCAGGGGCCAATCAGCCCCAGCATTTT
CDR3 protein: CASRFSGANQPQHF

D gene: NA
J gene: TRBJ1-2
V gene: TRBV27
clone size: NA
CDR3 DNA: TGTGCCAGCAGTTTATCGGCCGCTCTAAACTATGGCTACACCTTC
CDR3 protein: CASSLSAALNYGYTF

D gene: TRBD1
J gene: TRBJ1-2
V gene: TRBV5-5
clone size: NA
CDR3 DNA: TGTGCCAGCAGGGCCTGGACAGGGGTTGACTATGGCTACACCTTC
CDR3 protein: CASRAWTGVDYGYTF

D gene: NA
J gene: TRBJ2-1
V gene: TRBV6-5
clone size: NA
CDR3 DNA: TGTGCCAGCAGTTTTACCCAGGGGAGTACCAATGAGCAGTTCTTC
CDR3 protein: CASSFTQGSTNEQFF

D gene: TRBD1
J gene: TRBJ2-3
V gene: TRBV7-9
clone size: NA
CDR3 DNA: TGTGCCAGCAGCTACGGCGGGACAGGGGGCATACTAGATACGCAGTATTTT
CDR3 protein: CASSYGGTGGILDTQYF

D gene: NA
J gene: TRBJ2-3
V gene: TRBV5-1
clone size: many
CDR3 DNA: TGCGCCAGCAGCTTGAAGGGGACGGATACGCAGTATTTT
CDR3 protein: CASSLKGTDTQYF

D gene: NA
J gene: TRBJ2-3
V gene: TRBV9
clone size: NA
CDR3 DNA: TGTGCCAGCAGCGTTCAGGACTACACAGATACGCAGTATTTT
CDR3 protein: CASSVQDYTDTQYF

D gene: NA
J gene: TRBJ1-4
V gene: TRBV7-9
clone size: many
CDR3 DNA: TGTGCCAGCAGCCATCCTCCGGGTGGATTAAGGAAACTGTTTTTT
CDR3 protein: CASSHPPGGLRKLFF

D gene: TRBD2
J gene: TRBJ2-1
V gene: TRBV7-2
clone size: few
CDR3 DNA: TGTGCCAGCAGCTTCATAGGGACTAGCGGGAGGGCCTCCTACAATGAGCAGTTCTTC
CDR3 protein: CASSFIGTSGRASYNEQFF

D gene: TRBD1
J gene: TRBJ2-5
V gene: TRBV5-1
clone size: NA
CDR3 DNA: TGCGCCAGCAGCAATCGGGACAGTCGACAAGAGACCCAGTACTTC
CDR3 protein: CASSNRDSRQETQYF

D gene: TRBD1
J gene: TRBJ2-3
V gene: TRBV14
clone size: many
CDR3 DNA: TGTGCCAGCAGCCAGGACAGGGGGATTACAGATACGCAGTATTTT
CDR3 protein: CASSQDRGITDTQYF

D gene: TRBD1
J gene: TRBJ2-3
V gene: TRBV27
clone size: few
CDR3 DNA: TGTGCCAGCAGCCCTAAGGGACAGGGGGAAGGTACGCAGTATTTT
CDR3 protein: CASSPKGQGEGTQYF

D gene: NA
J gene: TRBJ1-2
V gene: TRBV28
clone size: few
CDR3 DNA: TGTGCCAGCAGAGCCCCAGGGGTACCCGGCTACACCTTC
CDR3 protein: CASRAPGVPGYTF

D gene: NA
J gene: TRBJ1-3
V gene: TRBV28
clone size: NA
CDR3 DNA: TGTGCCAGCAGTAGAATAGGGGGCTCTGGAAACACCATATATTTT
CDR3 protein: CASSRIGGSGNTIYF

D gene: NA
J gene: TRBJ2-5
V gene: TRBV7-2
clone size: few
CDR3 DNA: TGTGCCAGCAGCTTAGGAGGGGCTGAAGAGACCCAGTACTTC
CDR3 protein: CASSLGGAEETQYF

D gene: NA
J gene: TRBJ1-2
V gene: TRBV15
clone size: many
CDR3 DNA: TGTGCCACCAGCAGAGATGCGGTGCTGCGTGGCTACACCTTC
CDR3 protein: CATSRDAVLRGYTF

D gene: TRBD1
J gene: TRBJ1-5
V gene: TRBV7-9
clone size: NA
CDR3 DNA: TGTGCCAGCAGTCCAGGGGGCCATAGCAATCAGCCCCAGCATTTT
CDR3 protein: CASSPGGHSNQPQHF

D gene: TRBD2
J gene: TRBJ2-3
V gene: TRBV28
clone size: few
CDR3 DNA: TGTGCCACTCGGGGGGGCAAGAGCACAGATACGCAGTATTTT
CDR3 protein: CATRGGKSTDTQYF

D gene: NA
J gene: TRBJ2-2
V gene: TRBV27
clone size: many
CDR3 DNA: TGTGCCAGCAGTCCGGGAAACCATATGGGCGCACAGAACACCGGGGAGCTGTTTTTT
CDR3 protein: CASSPGNHMGAQNTGELFF

D gene: NA
J gene: TRBJ1-3
V gene: TRBV7-9
clone size: many
CDR3 DNA: TGTGCCAGCAGCTTAGGCCTCTCTGGAAACACCATATATTTT
CDR3 protein: CASSLGLSGNTIYF

D gene: NA
J gene: TRBJ1-5
V gene: TRBV28
clone size: few
CDR3 DNA: TGTGCCAGCAGTTTCATAGGGTCGGGCAATCAGCCCCAGCATTTT
CDR3 protein: CASSFIGSGNQPQHF

D gene: NA
J gene: TRBJ1-2
V gene: TRBV14
clone size: many
CDR3 DNA: TGTGCCAGCAGCCAAGCCCTGGGTCGGGGCTACACCTTC
CDR3 protein: CASSQALGRGYTF

D gene: NA
J gene: TRBJ2-7
V gene: TRBV5-6
clone size: NA
CDR3 DNA: TGTGCCAGCAGCCACACAGGCTACGAGCAGTACTTC
CDR3 protein: CASSHTGYEQYF

D gene: TRBD1
J gene: TRBJ1-6
V gene: TRBV14
clone size: few
CDR3 DNA: TGTGCCAGCAGCCAAGGACAGGGTGGGTCACCCCTCCACTTT
CDR3 protein: CASSQGQGGSPLHF

D gene: TRBD1
J gene: TRBJ2-3
V gene: TRBV19
clone size: NA
CDR3 DNA: TGTGCCAGTAGTCGGGACAGGGGAGGACCCACAGATACGCAGTATTTT
CDR3 protein: CASSRDRGGPTDTQYF

D gene: NA
J gene: TRBJ1-2
V gene: TRBV6-1
clone size: NA
CDR3 DNA: TGTGCCAGCAGAAAGACGGACAAGACAGATGGCTACACCTTC
CDR3 protein: CASRKTDKTDGYTF

D gene: TRBD1
J gene: TRBJ2-7
V gene: TRBV7-2
clone size: few
CDR3 DNA: TGTGCCAGCAGCCTATGGGGGACAGTTTCCTACGAGCAGTACTTC
CDR3 protein: CASSLWGTVSYEQYF

D gene: TRBD2
J gene: TRBJ2-5
V gene: TRBV5-1
clone size: few
CDR3 DNA: TGCGCCAGCAGCTTGGTGATAGCGGGGGGCACCGGGGAGACCCAGTACTTC
CDR3 protein: CASSLVIAGGTGETQYF

D gene: NA
J gene: TRBJ2-3
V gene: TRBV9
clone size: NA
CDR3 DNA: TGTGCCAGCAGCACCCGTAGCGGCACAGATACGCAGTATTTT
CDR3 protein: CASSTRSGTDTQYF

D gene: TRBD1
J gene: TRBJ2-5
V gene: TRBV7-8
clone size: NA
CDR3 DNA: TGTGCCAGCAGCTTAGGAAGACAGGGGGCGGAGAGGGGCCAAGAGACCCAGTACTTC
CDR3 protein: CASSLGRQGAERGQETQYF

D gene: NA
J gene: TRBJ2-4
V gene: TRBV7-9
clone size: few
CDR3 DNA: TGTGCCAGCAGCTTAGGGCCAGGACAGAGGAACATTCAGTACTTC
CDR3 protein: CASSLGPGQRNIQYF

D gene: TRBD1
J gene: TRBJ1-3
V gene: TRBV18
clone size: NA
CDR3 DNA: TGTGCCAGCTCACCCCAGGGGGCTGGAAACACCATATATTTT
CDR3 protein: CASSPQGAGNTIYF

D gene: NA
J gene: TRBJ2-5
V gene: TRBV6-5
clone size: NA
CDR3 DNA: TGTGCCAGCAGTTACGGCGGGGCACAAGAGACCCAGTACTTC
CDR3 protein: CASSYGGAQETQYF

D gene: TRBD1
J gene: TRBJ1-6
V gene: TRBV6-5
clone size: few
CDR3 DNA: TGTGCCATCCAGACAGGGAGTCCCCCACCCCTCCACTTT
CDR3 protein: CAIQTGSPPPLHF

D gene: TRBD1
J gene: TRBJ2-7
V gene: TRBV27
clone size: few
CDR3 DNA: TGTGCCAGCAGTCCGGGGACAGGGCTGAGCTCCTACGAGCAGTACTTC
CDR3 protein: CASSPGTGLSSYEQYF

D gene: TRBD2
J gene: TRBJ2-3
V gene: TRBV28
clone size: few
CDR3 DNA: TGTGCCAGCCCAGGGCCGGGGGGGGAAGATACGCAGTATTTT
CDR3 protein: CASPGPGGEDTQYF

D gene: NA
J gene: TRBJ2-6
V gene: TRBV7-2
clone size: few
CDR3 DNA: TGTGCCAGCAACTACCACAGGCTCTCCTCTGGGGCCAACGTCCTGACTTTC
CDR3 protein: CASNYHRLSSGANVLTF

D gene: TRBD1
J gene: TRBJ2-1
V gene: TRBV7-9
clone size: many
CDR3 DNA: TGTGCCAGCAGCTTAGAGGGTACAGGGGGAGAGCAGTTCTTC
CDR3 protein: CASSLEGTGGEQFF

D gene: TRBD1
J gene: TRBJ2-4
V gene: TRBV29-1
clone size: few
CDR3 DNA: TGCAGCGTTGAAATCTTCGGGGACAGAGCCAAAAACATTCAGTACTTC
CDR3 protein: CSVEIFGDRAKNIQYF

D gene: TRBD2
J gene: TRBJ2-1
V gene: TRBV2
clone size: few
CDR3 DNA: TGTGCCAACGACGGGACTAAACGCCATGAGCAGTTCTTC
CDR3 protein: CANDGTKRHEQFF